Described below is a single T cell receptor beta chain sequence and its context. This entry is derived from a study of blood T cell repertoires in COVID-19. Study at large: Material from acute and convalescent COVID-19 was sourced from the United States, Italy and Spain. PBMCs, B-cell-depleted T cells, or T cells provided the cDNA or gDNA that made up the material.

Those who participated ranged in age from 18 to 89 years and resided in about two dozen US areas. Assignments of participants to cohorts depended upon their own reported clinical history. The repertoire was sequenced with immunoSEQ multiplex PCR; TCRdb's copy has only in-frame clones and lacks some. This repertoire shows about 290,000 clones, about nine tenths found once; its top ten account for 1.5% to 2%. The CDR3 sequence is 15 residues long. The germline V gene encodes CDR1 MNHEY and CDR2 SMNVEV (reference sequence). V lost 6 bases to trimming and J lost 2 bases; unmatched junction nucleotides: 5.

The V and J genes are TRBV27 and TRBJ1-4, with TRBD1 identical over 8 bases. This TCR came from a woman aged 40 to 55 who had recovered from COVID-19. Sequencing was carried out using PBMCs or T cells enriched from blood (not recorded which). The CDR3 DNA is TGTGCCAGCAGAAAGACAGGGGTGACTAATGAAAAACTGTTTTTT. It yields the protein CASRKTGVTNEKLFF.